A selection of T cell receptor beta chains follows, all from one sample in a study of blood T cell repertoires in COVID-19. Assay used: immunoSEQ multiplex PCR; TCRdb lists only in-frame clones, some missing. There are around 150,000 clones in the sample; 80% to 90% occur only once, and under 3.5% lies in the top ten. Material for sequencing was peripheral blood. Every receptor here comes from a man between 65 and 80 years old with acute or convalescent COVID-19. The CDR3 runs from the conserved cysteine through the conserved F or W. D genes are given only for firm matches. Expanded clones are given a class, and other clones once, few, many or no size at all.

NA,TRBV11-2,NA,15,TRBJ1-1,CASSLMSRRDTEAFF,TGTGCCAGCAGCTTAATGAGCCGACGGGACACTGAAGCTTTCTTT
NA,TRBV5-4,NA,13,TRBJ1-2,CASSLLSNYGYTF,TGTGCCAGCAGCTTGCTTTCTAACTATGGCTACACCTTC
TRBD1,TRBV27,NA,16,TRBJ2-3,CASRDPGQGARDTQYF,TGTGCCAGCAGGGACCCGGGACAGGGGGCGCGGGATACGCAGTATTTT
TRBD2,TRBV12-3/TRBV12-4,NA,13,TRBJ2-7,CASSLTSGYEQYF,TGTGCCAGCAGTTTAACTAGCGGGTACGAGCAGTACTTC
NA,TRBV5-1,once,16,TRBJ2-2,CASSLAQTSNTGELFF,TGCGCCAGCAGCTTAGCACAGACGTCGAACACCGGGGAGCTGTTTTTT
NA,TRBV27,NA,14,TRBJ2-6,CASMAFSGANVLTF,TGTGCCAGCATGGCCTTCTCTGGGGCCAACGTCCTGACTTTC
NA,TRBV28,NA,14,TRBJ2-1,CASSKDQGPNEQFF,TGTGCCAGCAGTAAAGACCAGGGGCCCAATGAGCAGTTCTTC
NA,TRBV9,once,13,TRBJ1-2,CASSVAGGYGYTF,TGTGCCAGCAGCGTAGCGGGGGGCTATGGCTACACCTTC
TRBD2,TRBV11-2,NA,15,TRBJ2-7,CASSKGLAAPYEQYF,TGTGCCAGCAGCAAGGGACTAGCGGCCCCCTACGAGCAGTACTTC
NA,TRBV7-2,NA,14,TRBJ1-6,CASSLVVENSPLHF,TGTGCCAGCAGCTTAGTCGTAGAAAATTCACCCCTCCACTTT
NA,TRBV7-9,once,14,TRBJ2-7,CASSKTGLDYEQYF,TGTGCCAGCAGCAAGACAGGACTTGATTACGAGCAGTACTTC
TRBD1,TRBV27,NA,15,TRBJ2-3,CASSLVGQGADTQYF,TGTGCCAGCAGTTTGGTGGGACAGGGGGCTGATACGCAGTATTTT
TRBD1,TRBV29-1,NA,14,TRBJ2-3,CSVGRGQRTDTQYF,TGCAGCGTTGGAAGGGGACAGCGCACAGATACGCAGTATTTT
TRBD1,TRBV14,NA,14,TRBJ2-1,CASSTQGAQGEQFF,TGTGCCAGCAGCACACAGGGGGCGCAAGGTGAGCAGTTCTTC
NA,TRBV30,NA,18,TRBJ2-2,CAWIPWGGRGPNTGELFF,TGTGCCTGGATTCCCTGGGGTGGGAGAGGCCCGAACACCGGGGAGCTGTTTTTT
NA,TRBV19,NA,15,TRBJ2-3,CASSIGVGSTDTQYF,TGTGCCAGTAGTATAGGAGTCGGGAGCACAGATACGCAGTATTTT
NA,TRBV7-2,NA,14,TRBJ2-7,CASSLGPAGNEQYF,TGTGCCAGCAGCTTAGGGCCCGCAGGGAACGAGCAGTACTTC
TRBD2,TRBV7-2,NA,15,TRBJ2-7,CASSLLTSGSYEQYF,TGTGCCAGCAGCCTGCTGACTAGCGGGAGTTACGAGCAGTACTTC
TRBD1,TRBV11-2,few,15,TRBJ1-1,CASSPRTGGQTEAFF,TGTGCCAGCAGCCCCCGGACAGGGGGCCAGACTGAAGCTTTCTTT
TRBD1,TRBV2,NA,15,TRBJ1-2,CASRPGQARVNGYTF,TGTGCCAGCAGACCAGGACAGGCACGGGTCAATGGCTACACCTTC
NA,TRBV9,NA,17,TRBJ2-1,CASSALIGSGSYNEQFF,TGTGCCAGCAGCGCCCTTATTGGGTCGGGATCCTACAATGAGCAGTTCTTC
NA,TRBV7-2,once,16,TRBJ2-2,CASRLRAGRNTGELFF,TGTGCCAGCAGACTGAGGGCGGGGAGGAACACCGGGGAGCTGTTTTTT
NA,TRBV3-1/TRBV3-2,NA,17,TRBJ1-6,CASSQAQVRVGGSPLHF,TGTGCCAGCAGCCAAGCACAGGTACGGGTCGGTGGTTCACCCCTCCACTTT
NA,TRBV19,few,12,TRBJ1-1,CASSRTGSEAFF,TGTGCCAGTAGTAGGACGGGATCTGAAGCTTTCTTT